This T cell receptor (beta chain) derives from a study of T-cell reconstitution after alpha-beta-depleted transplantation in children. Study observations and caveats: Alpha-beta T cells present about two months after transplant were reported to originate from several hundred expanded graft clones.

Germline CDR1 and CDR2: GTSNPN and SVGIG (reference sequence). This CDR3 has 15 amino acids. Trimming cost V 0 bases and J 0 bases, with 9 bases left between them. This clonotype came up many times. Its antigen is currently unknown. Preparation of the TCRbeta library was carried out with unique molecular identifiers. TCRdb ran MiXCR on the PCR reads and lists one entry per CDR3 protein. The sample holds 60,000 to 100,000 distinct CDR3 sequences; about a sixth are singletons and the top ten take 50% to 65%. The chain couples TRBV30 to TRBJ2-4; D uncertain. The source material was PBMCs, mostly from graft donor cells, sampled 360 days after TCRalphabeta/CD19-depleted stem cell transplant. This receptor was obtained from a male patient between 2 and 15 years old who had a stem cell transplant for acute lymphoblastic leukemia, so the T cells may come from the graft donor. The CDR3 loop reads CAWSVGTIAKNIQYF. The CDR3 DNA reads TGTGCCTGGAGTGTAGGCACTATAGCCAAAAACATTCAGTACTTC. Full variable domain (remainder filled in from reference TRBV30 and TRBJ2-4): SQTIHQWPATLVQPVGSPLSLECTVEGTSNPNLYWYRQAAGRGLQLLFYSVGIGQISSEVPQNLSASRPQDRQFILSSKKLLLSDSGFYLCAWSVGTIAKNIQYFGAGTRLSVL.